The T cell receptor (beta chain) under discussion was sequenced for a study of technical replicates of blood from several donors. TCRdb's copy holds only in-frame clones and misses some; the assay was immunoSEQ multiplex PCR. Among more than 75,000 clones, about 90% were seen once, and the ten largest hold 0.2% to 0.3%. The CDR3 sequence is 18 residues long. Unmatched junction bases numbered 11, after V lost 3 bases and J lost 3 bases. Per germline, CDR1 SGDLS and CDR2 YYNGEE. The source is a human donor in good health. Sequenced material: T cells isolated from PBMCs. The genes are TRBV9 and TRBJ2-7, with 14 bases lining up with TRBD2. CDR3 DNA sequence: TGTGCCAGCAGCGAGGGTTTACCGGGACTAGCGGGAGACTACGAGCAGTACTTC. Translation: CASSEGLPGLAGDYEQYF.